The 30 T cell receptor beta chains below all came from one sample that was sequenced in a study of graft-versus-host responses after intestinal transplantation. Produced via immunoSEQ multiplex PCR; TCRdb's table is partial and in-frame only. The data contain 77,000 or so clones, 80% to 95% of them singletons. Sequenced here: PBMCs, sampled 98 days after intestinal transplantation. The receptors stem from a human patient who received an intestinal transplant, so some T cells may come from the graft donor.

The chain employs TRBV28 and TRBJ2-7; 7 bases fit TRBD2. CDR1 and CDR2 (germline): MDHEN, SYDVKM. V lost 2 bases to trimming and J lost 3 bases; unmatched junction nucleotides: 22. The CDR3 has 20 residues. The CDR3 region has the DNA TGTGCCAGCAGTTTAAGGGTCGGCAGGAGGCGGGAGAGGACGGGCTACGAGCAGTACTTC. As protein: CASSLRVGRRRERTGYEQYF.

The rearrangement links TRBV10-3 to TRBJ1-5; no reliable D call. The length of the CDR3 is 12 residues. Trimming left V 2 bases short and J 5 bases short, with 4 bases between. CDR1 and CDR2 (germline): ENHRY, SYGVKD. The CDR3 region has the DNA TGTGCCATCAGTGAGGGTTATCAGCCCCAGCATTTT. Protein: CAISEGYQPQHF.

V and J are TRBV11-2 and TRBJ1-1; D is undetermined. This CDR3 has 13 amino acids. Trimming shortened V by 0 bases and J by 8 bases, and 10 bases separated the two germline ends. Germline values: CDR1 SGHAT, CDR2 FQNNGV. The CDR3 protein is CASSLDFGTEAFF. CDR3 coding DNA: TGTGCCAGCAGCTTAGATTTTGGAACAGAAGCTTTCTTT.

The V and J genes are TRBV28 and TRBJ2-7, with a possible D match to TRBD1 (6 bases). CDR1 is MDHEN and CDR2 is SYDVKM in the germline V gene. The V gene lost 0 bases and the J gene lost 0 bases, with 18 bases spanning the gap. The CDR3 length is 18 residues. The CDR3 spells CASSLWSTGFLSSYEQYF. The CDR3 nucleotides are TGTGCCAGCAGTTTATGGTCCACAGGGTTCCTAAGCTCCTACGAGCAGTACTTC.

V is TRBV6-5 and J is TRBJ1-1; 7 positions agree with TRBD1. The CDR3 contains 14 residues. Germline trimming cut 7 bases from V and 1 base from J; bases unmatched to any gene: 6. From germline, CDR1 is MNHEY and CDR2 SVGAGI. CDR3 sequence reads: CASTIRTGNTEAFF. The DNA of the CDR3 is TGTGCCAGCACCATCAGGACAGGGAACACTGAAGCTTTCTTT.

The V gene is TRBV27, the J gene TRBJ1-2; no definite D call. This CDR3 contains 14 residues. V lost 4 bases and J lost 2, with 11 bases in between. The germline gives CDR1 MNHEY, CDR2 SMNVEV (reference sequence). DNA of the CDR3: TGTGCCAGCAGTTGGTCAGGCCCGAACTATGGCTACACCTTC. Its protein product is CASSWSGPNYGYTF.

V and J are TRBV13 and TRBJ2-1; 7 bases line up with TRBD2. Per germline, CDR1 PRHDT and CDR2 FYEKMQ (reference sequence). This CDR3 is built from 13 residues. V dropped 7 bases and J dropped 3; count of bases not matched to a gene: 3. The chain's CDR3 is CASKAGVYNEQFF. CDR3 bases: TGTGCCAGCAAGGCGGGAGTCTACAATGAGCAGTTCTTC.

The chain recombines TRBV19 with TRBJ1-1; 8 bases line up with TRBD1. Germline values: CDR1 LNHDA, CDR2 SQIVND (reference sequence). The V gene end was trimmed by 6 bases and the J gene end by 0 bases; junction bases not matched to a gene: 15. The CDR3 covers 18 residues. CDR3 bases: TGTGCCAGTAGATCTTCCGGGGACAGGATTTTCTTGAACACTGAAGCTTTCTTT. Translated: CASRSSGDRIFLNTEAFF.

This chain's CDR3 is CASSSRGSGLFGYTF. CDR3 DNA sequence: TGCGCCAGCAGCTCGAGGGGGTCGGGTCTCTTTGGCTACACCTTC. This sequence joins TRBV5-1 and TRBJ1-2, with D possibly matching TRBD1 (6 bases). The CDR3 consists of 15 residues. V dropped 3 bases and J dropped 7 bases, with 19 bases sitting between them. In germline, CDR1 is SGHRS, CDR2 YFSETQ. Supplemented by reference TRBV5-1 and TRBJ1-2, the full variable domain reads KAGVTQTPRYLIKTRGQQVTLSCSPISGHRSVSWYQQTPGQGLQFLFEYFSETQRNKGNFPGRFSGRQFSNSRSEMNVSTLELGDSALYLCASSSRGSGLFGYTFGSGTRLTVV.

Comments on this clone: Other DNA sequences in the sample encode the same CDR3. The rearrangement joins TRBV29-1 to TRBJ2-6, with D unresolved. Trimming shortened V by 3 bases and J by 0 bases, and 3 bases separated the two germline ends. This CDR3 is 13 amino acids long. Germline loops: CDR1 SQVTM, CDR2 ANQGSEA. CDR3 coding DNA: TGCAGCGTTGACATCTCTGGGGCCAACGTCCTGACTTTC. Its protein is CSVDISGANVLTF.

This rearrangement joins TRBV9 to TRBJ1-5; TRBD1 might be the D (6 bases). V lost 0 bases to trimming and J lost 1 base, with 8 bases between them. Per the germline V gene, CDR1 is SGDLS and CDR2 is YYNGEE. The CDR3 length is 15 residues. CDR3 coding DNA: TGTGCCAGCAGCGTAGGGGGGGCGAGCAATCAGCCCCAGCATTTT. This encodes CASSVGGASNQPQHF.

The chain joins TRBV4-2 to TRBJ2-3; 7 bases align to TRBD2. The germline V gene has CDR1 LGHNA and CDR2 YNFKEQ. The V gene end was trimmed by 0 bases and the J gene end by 1 base; junction bases not matched to a gene: 4. CDR3 length: 16 amino acids. The CDR3 spells CASSQERLAGTDTQYF. CDR3 in DNA: TGTGCCAGCAGCCAAGAGCGGCTAGCGGGCACAGATACGCAGTATTTT.

This chain links TRBV10-3 with TRBJ2-2; the D gene is possibly TRBD1 (6 bases). This CDR3 is built from 14 residues. Germline assignment: CDR1 ENHRY and CDR2 SYGVKD. The V end was cut by 5 bases, the J end by 5 bases, with 12 bases between. The CDR3 region is CAISHTGNTGELFF. The CDR3 nucleotides read TGTGCCATCAGTCATACAGGGAATACCGGGGAGCTGTTTTTT.

The V and J genes are TRBV11-2 and TRBJ2-7; no clear D. The CDR3 totals 12 residues. Trimming left V 6 bases short and J 2 bases short, with 8 bases between. The germline V gene has CDR1 SGHAT and CDR2 FQNNGV. Here the CDR3 DNA reads TGTGCCAGCAGTCGTAAAACCTACGAGCAGTACTTC. It specifies CASSRKTYEQYF.

The CDR3 loop is CAIRANPNTGELFF. CDR3 nucleotides: TGTGCCATCAGGGCCAACCCGAACACCGGGGAGCTGTTTTTT. The chain recombines TRBV10-3 with TRBJ2-2; no firm D call. V dropped 6 bases and J dropped 0 bases, with 8 bases sitting between them. The CDR3 runs 14 residues. Germline V lookup: CDR1 ENHRY, CDR2 SYGVKD.

CDR3 bases: TGTGCCAGCAGTTACTCTAGGGCTGACACCTACGAGCAGTACTTC. It encodes CASSYSRADTYEQYF. This chain joins TRBV6-5 and TRBJ2-7; no firm D call. Germline V gene sequence: CDR1 MNHEY, CDR2 SVGAGI. The CDR3 totals 15 residues. Trimming took off 0 bases at V and 2 bases at J, with 11 bases between the two ends.

The V and J genes are TRBV5-6 and TRBJ1-3; 7 nucleotides agree with TRBD1. Trimming at V came to 0 bases and at J to 0 bases, leaving 6 bases not matched to a gene. CDR3 length equals 17 residues. Germline-derived CDR1 and CDR2 are SGHDT and YYEEEE. The chain's CDR3 is CASSLAGTVVSGNTIYF. The CDR3 DNA is TGTGCCAGCAGCTTGGCCGGGACAGTCGTCTCTGGAAACACCATATATTTT.

This sequence joins TRBV7-9 and TRBJ2-7; the D call may be TRBD1 or TRBD2 (5 bases each). V shed 1 base and J shed 5 bases, with 12 bases lying between them. CDR3 length: 14 amino acids. CDR1 and CDR2 (germline): SEHNR, FQNEAQ (reference sequence). CDR3: CASSLGGRGDEQYF. DNA of the CDR3: TGTGCCAGCAGCTTAGGTGGCCGAGGGGACGAGCAGTACTTC.

The gene calls are TRBV4-1 and TRBJ2-7; TRBD2 agrees at 8 bases. With 3 bases clipped from V and 2 bases from J, the junction kept 15 bases outside the gene matches. Germline CDR1 reads MGHRA; CDR2 reads YSYEKL. This CDR3 is 18 amino acids long. The CDR3 protein is CASSQDSAPGLGPYEQYF. The CDR3 DNA is TGCGCCAGCAGCCAGGACAGTGCGCCGGGACTAGGCCCCTACGAGCAGTACTTC.

V and J are TRBV11-2 and TRBJ1-6; tentatively, D is TRBD1 (5 bases). The CDR3 is 15 amino acids. Between the trimmed V and J ends, which lost 0 bases and 10 bases, there was a span of 13 bases. CDR1 is SGHAT, CDR2 FQNNGV, per germline. The CDR3 reads CASSLDREGQSPLHF. The DNA for the CDR3 is TGTGCCAGCAGCTTAGATCGGGAGGGGCAATCACCCCTCCACTTT.

J is TRBJ2-7 and V is TRBV7-9; 11 bases match TRBD2. The CDR3 consists of 14 residues. Germline CDR1 and CDR2: SEHNR and FQNEAQ (reference sequence). V gave up 5 bases and J gave up 5 bases; unmatched junction bases: 5. The CDR3 nucleotides are TGTGCCAGCAGCGTTAGCGGGGGGGAGCACGAGCAGTACTTC. It is translated as CASSVSGGEHEQYF.

The V and J genes are TRBV13 and TRBJ2-1; D perhaps matches TRBD1 (5 bases). The CDR3 has 14 amino acids. V was trimmed by 4 bases and J by 1 base, leaving 8 bases between them. Germline assignment: CDR1 PRHDT and CDR2 FYEKMQ (reference sequence). Written as DNA, the CDR3 is TGTGCCAGCAGCTGGGCAGGGTCCTACAATGAGCAGTTCTTC. Its protein product is CASSWAGSYNEQFF.

This sequence joins TRBV7-6 and TRBJ1-1; D uncertain. The V and J ends lost 5 bases and 0 bases respectively, with 10 bases between them. CDR1 is SGHVS, CDR2 FNYEAQ, per germline. This CDR3 region has 14 residues. The CDR3 DNA reads TGTGCCAGCAGCCCCGGTGGCCTGAACACTGAAGCTTTCTTT. Translated, it gives CASSPGGLNTEAFF.

The chain links TRBV5-6 to TRBJ1-2; 7 bases align to TRBD1. Germline V CDR1 and CDR2: SGHDT, YYEEEE. The trim removed 4 bases at V and 2 bases at J, leaving 2 bases unmatched. The CDR3 spans 13 residues. The CDR3 coding sequence is TGTGCCAGCAGCCCGGACAGGAACTATGGCTACACCTTC. This translates into CASSPDRNYGYTF.

CDR3 in amino acids: CASSYLSGSTDTQYF. CDR3 in DNA: TGTGCCAGCAGTTACCTGTCAGGGAGCACAGATACGCAGTATTTT. This chain uses TRBV6-5 with TRBJ2-3, with a weak D call TRBD1 (5 bases). Germline CDR1 is MNHEY and CDR2 is SVGAGI. This CDR3 is built from 15 residues. Trimming cost V 2 bases and J 0 bases, with 9 bases left between them.

The chain joins TRBV5-1 to TRBJ2-5; D may be TRBD2 (5 bases). The CDR3 runs to 16 residues. V was clipped by 0 bases and J by 5 bases, with 17 bases between them. The germline gives CDR1 SGHRS, CDR2 YFSETQ. The CDR3 DNA is TGCGCCAGCAGCTTGGGAGCGACGGGGAATGAGGAGACCCAGTACTTC. The encoded protein is CASSLGATGNEETQYF.

V gene TRBV6-1 combines with J gene TRBJ2-3, with 9 bases lining up with TRBD1. The J segment lost 7 bases and the V segment lost 5 bases, leaving 7 bases of the junction unmatched. Germline assignment: CDR1 MNHNS and CDR2 SASEGT. This CDR3 region has 14 residues. This CDR3 is CASSPGQGPYTQYF. The CDR3, as DNA: TGTGCCAGCAGTCCCGGACAGGGGCCGTATACGCAGTATTTT.

This chain connects TRBV7-9 to TRBJ1-5; possibly TRBD1 for D (6 bases). This CDR3 spans 18 amino acids. V was pared by 1 base and J by 2 bases, with 18 bases between. CDR1 SEHNR and CDR2 FQNEAQ come from the germline V gene (reference sequence). CDR3 protein: CASSLGFGTPWGNQPQHF. The CDR3 region has the DNA TGTGCCAGCAGCTTAGGGTTCGGGACACCGTGGGGCAATCAGCCCCAGCATTTT.

Details on this clone: The junction differs from germline at one of its ends, possibly a read error. The chain uses TRBV9 and TRBJ2-3; 7 bases fit TRBD1. The CDR3 is 16 residues long. In germline, CDR1 is SGDLS, CDR2 YYNGEE. CDR3 nucleotides: TGCGCCAGCAGCGAAAGCGGACAGGCGGGCACAGATACGCAGTATTTT. As protein: CASSESGQAGTDTQYF.

The V call is TRBV11-2, the J call TRBJ2-1; TRBD1 agrees at 7 bases. Losses at the gene ends were 4 bases for V and 6 bases for J; bases not matched to a gene: 12. Germline CDR1 reads SGHAT; CDR2 reads FQNNGV. This CDR3 spans 16 amino acids. CDR3 in amino acids: CASSSSPAPGGNEQFF. For the CDR3, the DNA is TGTGCCAGCAGCTCATCCCCCGCACCAGGGGGCAATGAGCAGTTCTTC. The full variable domain, with the rest looked up from reference TRBV11-2 and TRBJ2-1, is EAGVAQSPRYKIIEKRQSVAFWCNPISGHATLYWYQQILGQGPKLLIQFQNNGVVDDSQLPKDRFSAERLKGVDSTLKIQPAKLEDSAVYLCASSSSPAPGGNEQFFGPGTRLTVL.